Listed here are 29 T cell receptor beta chains from one sample, sequenced in a study of post-analysis software for immune sequencing data. Broader study findings: Among roughly five TRBV segments more frequent in patients than controls were TRBV5-6, TRBV5-1 and TRBV20-1.

These TCRs' antigens remain unknown. Incorporated into the TCR beta cDNA libraries were unique molecular identifiers, which served to reduce PCR and sequencing biases. MiXCR, run by TCRdb on the PCR reads, gives a single entry per CDR3 protein. The sample lists roughly 700,000 distinct CDR3 sequences, just under 30% occurring once. The sequenced sample consisted of blood. The receptors were gathered from a girl aged 10-17 years with multiple sclerosis.

The rearrangement links TRBV20-1 to TRBJ2-7; TRBD1 agrees at 7 bases. The CDR3 consists of 12 residues. V lost 7 bases and J lost 2; bases outside the gene matches: 5. The germline V gene encodes CDR1 DFQATT and CDR2 SNEGSKA (reference sequence). In DNA form, the CDR3 reads TGCAGTGGGACAGGTATGACCTACGAGCAGTACTTC. This encodes CSGTGMTYEQYF.

This clonotype was found a few times. This sequence joins TRBV3-1 and TRBJ2-7, with D unresolved. V was pared by 0 bases and J by 2 bases, with 8 bases between. CDR3 length: 14 residues. The V gene's germline CDR1 is LGHDT and CDR2 YNNKEL (reference sequence). CDR3 protein: CASSQDSVTYEQYF. The CDR3 DNA sequence: TGTGCCAGCAGCCAAGATTCCGTAACCTACGAGCAGTACTTC.

V gene TRBV5-1 combines with J gene TRBJ1-1; 8 nucleotides match TRBD1. Germline V CDR1 and CDR2: SGHRS, YFSETQ. Losses at the gene ends were 4 bases for V and 4 bases for J; bases not matched to a gene: 9. This CDR3 comprises 15 residues. Here the CDR3 reads CASSAATGGVTEAFF. The CDR3 nucleotides are TGCGCCAGCAGCGCGGCTACAGGGGGAGTCACTGAAGCTTTCTTT.

V is TRBV29-1 and J is TRBJ2-1, with no clear D. The V and J ends lost 3 bases and 8 bases respectively, with 17 bases between them. Germline CDR1 is SQVTM and CDR2 is ANQGSEA. The CDR3 contains 14 residues. CDR3 nucleotide sequence: TGCAGCGTTGATCCTCGATCCTATCGCGATGAGCAGTTCTTC. Translating gives CSVDPRSYRDEQFF.

There are a few counts of this clonotype. The rearrangement joins TRBV6-2 or TRBV6-3 to TRBJ1-5; 8 nucleotides line up with TRBD1. This CDR3 region has 13 residues. The V segment lost 8 bases and the J segment 7 bases; nucleotides outside the gene matches: 7. From germline, CDR1 is MNHEY and CDR2 SVGEGT. This chain's CDR3 is CASQGQGRQPQHF. CDR3 bases: TGTGCCAGCCAAGGACAGGGTAGACAGCCCCAGCATTTT.

The chain recombines TRBV6-1 with TRBJ1-2; perhaps TRBD1 as D (6 bases). Germline values: CDR1 MNHNS, CDR2 SASEGT. Trimming removed 5 bases at V and 5 bases at J, with 12 bases between. The CDR3 has 13 residues. DNA for the CDR3: TGTGCCAGCAGTCCCGGACAGAGATATGGCTACACCTTC. This sequence encodes CASSPGQRYGYTF.

The chain employs TRBV6-5 and TRBJ2-3; D gene unclear. V was trimmed by 11 bases and J by 0 bases, leaving 9 bases between them. This CDR3 comprises 12 residues. Germline CDR1 reads MNHEY; CDR2 reads SVGAGI. In DNA form, the CDR3 reads TGTGCCCATGGTCGAAGCACAGATACGCAGTATTTT. Protein product: CAHGRSTDTQYF.

The CDR3 loop is CASSQLLGQETQYF. CDR3 sequence (DNA): TGTGCCAGCAGCCAACTCCTTGGCCAAGAGACCCAGTACTTC. The chain employs TRBV14 and TRBJ2-5; unclear D gene. The CDR3 has 14 residues. Germline V CDR1 and CDR2: SGHDN, FVKESK. The germline V and J ends were trimmed by 2 bases and 1 base, with 8 bases remaining between them.

The chain combines TRBV6-5 with TRBJ1-5, with D maybe TRBD1 (6 bases). Trimming cost V 6 bases and J 9 bases, with 15 bases left between them. CDR3 length: 13 residues. In germline, CDR1 is MNHEY, CDR2 SVGAGI. As DNA, the CDR3 is TGTGCCAGCAGGAGGGGGGAAAATGGGCCCCAGCATTTT. Translation: CASRRGENGPQHF.

The genes are TRBV3-1 and TRBJ1-5, with a tentative D call TRBD1 (5 bases). V dropped 1 base and J dropped 9 bases, with 16 bases sitting between them. This CDR3 has 15 amino acids. CDR1 is LGHDT and CDR2 is YNNKEL in the germline V gene (reference sequence). The CDR3 loop reads CASSQASGTPRPQHF. CDR3 in DNA: TGTGCCAGCAGCCAAGCATCCGGGACGCCTCGGCCCCAGCATTTT. The whole variable domain, filled in from reference TRBV3-1 and TRBJ1-5, reads DTAVSQTPKYLVTQMGNDKSIKCEQNLGHDTMYWYKQDSKKFLKIMFSYNNKELIINETVPNRFSPKSPDKAHLNLHINSLELGDSAVYFCASSQASGTPRPQHFGDGTRLSIL.

This clonotype was detected only a few times. The CDR3 DNA reads TGTGCCAGCCGAACCCGACTAGTGGGGTACGAGCAGTACTTC. Its translation: CASRTRLVGYEQYF. The chain recombines TRBV27 with TRBJ2-7, with D possibly being TRBD2 (6 bases). V was clipped by 8 bases and J by 4 bases, with 18 bases between them. The CDR3 is 14 residues long. Germline assignment: CDR1 MNHEY and CDR2 SMNVEV (reference sequence).

This sequence joins TRBV27 and TRBJ1-5, with a possible D match to TRBD1 (5 bases). The germline V and J ends were trimmed by 8 bases and 7 bases, with 12 bases remaining between them. From germline, CDR1 is MNHEY and CDR2 SMNVEV (reference sequence). The CDR3 contains 12 residues. The CDR3 loop is CASGHIGQPQHF. The DNA of the CDR3 is TGTGCCAGCGGACACATAGGCCAGCCCCAGCATTTT.

The CDR3 sequence is CATSEGGGYNEQFF. CDR3 nucleotide sequence: TGTGCCACCAGTGAAGGCGGGGGTTACAATGAGCAGTTCTTC. J is TRBJ2-1 and V is TRBV24-1; 7 bases align to TRBD2. Germline trimming cut 4 bases from V and 4 bases from J; bases unmatched to any gene: 3. The germline V gene has CDR1 KGHDR and CDR2 SFDVKD. The CDR3 has 14 residues.

This clonotype was seen a handful of times. The chain recombines TRBV29-1 with TRBJ2-7; weak D call: TRBD2 (5 bases). Trimming took off 4 bases at V and 7 bases at J, with 17 bases between the two ends. The CDR3 has 13 residues. The germline gives CDR1 SQVTM, CDR2 ANQGSEA. The DNA of the CDR3 is TGCAGCGTTGGACGGGTCCAGGCGGGTGAGCAGTACTTC. It translates to CSVGRVQAGEQYF.

The sample holds a few counts of this clonotype. V is TRBV12-3 or TRBV12-4 and J is TRBJ1-2; 10 nucleotides match TRBD1. CDR3 size: 14 residues. V lost 8 bases, J lost 8 bases, and 11 bases stayed unmatched. The CDR3: CASGSTGGDWGYTF. The CDR3 nucleotides read TGTGCCAGCGGATCGACAGGGGGCGATTGGGGCTACACCTTC.

The rearrangement joins TRBV7-8 to TRBJ2-5; 7 bases map to TRBD1. The tail of the sequence fits TRBJ2-7 better, so the J call may be wrong. Germline CDR1 SGHVS, CDR2 FQNEAQ. The CDR3 sequence is 14 residues long. The CDR3: CASSAGTESYEQYF. The CDR3 nucleotides are TGTGCCAGCAGCGCCGGGACAGAGAGCTACGAGCAGTACTTC.

This chain links TRBV28 with TRBJ2-5; 8 nucleotides align to TRBD1. The J call could be wrong; TRBJ2-7 is a better fit for the DNA end. The CDR3 contains 15 residues. Germline CDR1 MDHEN, CDR2 SYDVKM. Here the CDR3 reads CASSNQGAMPYEQYF. DNA for the CDR3: TGTGCCAGCAGCAACCAGGGGGCCATGCCCTACGAGCAGTACTTC.

As for this clonotype: A single base separates this from a much larger clone, so it may be a read error. The chain combines TRBV10-3 with TRBJ1-6; D gene uncertain. The CDR3 runs 13 residues. Germline CDR1 reads ENHRY; CDR2 reads SYGVKD. The CDR3 reads CAISGTDNSPPHF. The CDR3 nucleotides read TGTGCCATCAGTGGGACGGATAATTCACCCCCCCACTTT.

The DNA for the CDR3 is TGTGCCAGCAAAGAACTAGCGGGGGCCCCTACAGATACGCAGTATTTT. Translating gives CASKELAGAPTDTQYF. This chain connects TRBV2 to TRBJ2-3, with TRBD2 matching 11 bases. Germline lookup yields CDR1 SNHLY and CDR2 FYNNEI. The length of the CDR3 is 16 residues. V shed 7 bases and J 3 bases; nucleotides not matched to a gene: 9.

This rearrangement joins TRBV10-3 to TRBJ2-2; tentatively, D is TRBD1 or TRBD2 (5 bases each). Germline V lookup: CDR1 ENHRY, CDR2 SYGVKD. V shed 11 bases and J shed 0 bases, with 13 bases lying between them. The CDR3 length is 14 residues. The CDR3 spells CASTGPPNTGELFF. DNA of the CDR3: TGTGCCTCGACGGGACCCCCGAACACCGGGGAGCTGTTTTTT.

The V and J genes are TRBV20-1 and TRBJ2-1; 9 bases map to TRBD2. V was pared by 6 bases and J by 1 base, with 4 bases of the junction left unmatched. The CDR3 runs to 14 residues. Germline V gene lookup returns CDR1 DFQATT and CDR2 SNEGSKA (reference sequence). The DNA for the CDR3 is TGCAGTGCCGGCGGGGGGGCGTCCTACAATGAGCAGTTCTTC. It encodes CSAGGGASYNEQFF.

The chain has TRBV20-1 and TRBJ2-1; D is tentatively TRBD1 or TRBD2 (5 bases each). Germline V CDR1 and CDR2: DFQATT, SNEGSKA (reference sequence). The CDR3 length is 14 residues. Trimming stripped 6 bases from V and 3 bases from J, with 15 bases between. The CDR3 here is CSAPREGRYNEQFF. The CDR3 region has the DNA TGCAGTGCCCCCCGTGAGGGACGCTACAATGAGCAGTTCTTC.

This clonotype appeared a few times. The rearrangement uses TRBV10-3 and TRBJ1-1; D unresolved. The germline CDR1 and CDR2 sequences are ENHRY and SYGVKD. V dropped 7 bases and J dropped 1 base, with 10 bases sitting between them. The CDR3 extends over 13 amino acids. The CDR3: CAITLHPNTEAFF. For the CDR3, the DNA is TGTGCCATCACTTTACACCCGAACACTGAAGCTTTCTTT.

CDR3 in DNA: TGTGCCAGCAGTGGATTGACAGATTCGGACTACACCTTC. Translating gives CASSGLTDSDYTF. The gene calls are TRBV12-3 or TRBV12-4 and TRBJ1-2; D perhaps matches TRBD1 (5 bases). The CDR3 loop spans 13 amino acids. Trimming took off 5 bases at V and 10 bases at J, with 17 bases between the two ends.

V is TRBV12-3 or TRBV12-4 and J is TRBJ1-1; possible D gene TRBD1, 6 bases. Trimming took 6 bases from V and 4 from J, leaving 12 bases between them. This CDR3 region has 13 residues. CDR3 in amino acids: CASSFGGRTEAFF. CDR3 nucleotides: TGTGCCAGCAGCTTTGGGGGGCGCACTGAAGCTTTCTTT.

The rearrangement uses TRBV7-2 and TRBJ1-5, with TRBD1 as a possible D gene (5 bases). The germline gives CDR1 SGHTA, CDR2 FQGNSA. The V gene lost 4 bases and the J gene lost 8 bases, with 15 bases spanning the gap. The CDR3 runs to 14 residues. Here the CDR3 DNA reads TGTGCCAGCAGCTGGGACCCCCGGTTGAAGCCCCAGCATTTT. This codes for CASSWDPRLKPQHF.

The chain links TRBV14 to TRBJ2-1; 13 bases map to TRBD2. Germline V gives CDR1 SGHDN, CDR2 FVKESK. The ends lost 2 bases at V and 8 bases at J; junction bases unmatched: 12. CDR3 length equals 18 residues. CDR3 coding DNA: TGTGCCAGCAGCCAAAAGGGGACTAGCGGGATGAATGGTGATGAGCAGTTCTTC. Protein product: CASSQKGTSGMNGDEQFF.

This chain joins TRBV28 and TRBJ1-6, with 8 bases fitting TRBD1. The CDR3 spans 17 residues. Germline V gene data show CDR1 as MDHEN and CDR2 as SYDVKM. The V and J ends lost 6 bases and 0 bases, in that order; junction bases with no gene match: 7. The CDR3 nucleotides are TGTGCCAGCAGCCGTATGGGGACAGGCTCCTATAATTCACCCCTCCACTTT. It specifies CASSRMGTGSYNSPLHF.

The chain has TRBV20-1 and TRBJ1-6, with TRBD1 matching 8 bases. Trimming removed 6 bases from V and 9 bases from J; junction bases left unmatched: 7. The CDR3 loop spans 13 amino acids. Germline values: CDR1 DFQATT, CDR2 SNEGSKA (reference sequence). This CDR3 is CSAPDRGSSPLHF. The CDR3 DNA reads as TGCAGTGCCCCCGACAGGGGTAGTTCACCCCTCCACTTT.